The 26 T cell receptor beta chains presented below share a single source sample, sequenced in a study of neurological immune-mediated disorders. Using its own MiXCR run on the 5' RACE reads, TCRdb lists one record per CDR3 protein. Here the sample spans about 29,000 distinct CDR3 sequences, around 10% being singletons. The sequencing sample was made of PBMCs. The receptor set was obtained from a woman aged 55-69 years in good health.

This clonotype has a count of ten or more. The chain recombines TRBV7-2 with TRBJ1-2; no reliable D call. The CDR3 is 14 residues long. The germline gives CDR1 SGHTA, CDR2 FQGNSA. V was cut by 2 bases and J by 4 bases, with 11 bases left in between. The CDR3 is CASSLRESGYGYTF. The CDR3, as DNA: TGTGCCAGCAGCTTAAGGGAGTCAGGCTATGGCTACACCTTC.

This clonotype was seen many times. This chain links TRBV7-2 with TRBJ1-1; 7 bases are shared with TRBD1. V dropped 5 bases and J dropped 1; count of bases not matched to a gene: 7. Per germline, CDR1 SGHTA and CDR2 FQGNSA. This CDR3 is built from 15 residues. This CDR3 is CASSTRQGRNTEAFF. The CDR3 DNA is TGTGCCAGCAGCACTAGACAGGGCCGGAACACTGAAGCTTTCTTT.

The gene calls are TRBV29-1 and TRBJ1-6; a possible D gene is TRBD1 (5 bases). Germline lookup yields CDR1 SQVTM and CDR2 ANQGSEA. The CDR3 spans 14 residues. V lost 5 bases and J lost 4, with 12 bases in between. CDR3 sequence reads: CSVPSGGYNSPLHF. Here the CDR3 DNA reads TGCAGCGTTCCCTCCGGGGGTTATAATTCACCCCTCCACTTT.

This clonotype was seen at least ten times. This CDR3 is CASSPTGTDTQYF. CDR3 nucleotide sequence: TGCGCCAGCAGCCCCACGGGAACAGATACGCAGTATTTT. The chain couples TRBV5-1 to TRBJ2-3, with D tentatively TRBD2 (5 bases). Germline V gene sequence: CDR1 SGHRS, CDR2 YFSETQ. V was cut by 4 bases and J by 3 bases, with 9 bases left in between. The CDR3 totals 13 residues.

This clonotype was recorded many times. V and J are TRBV4-3 and TRBJ1-1; D is possibly TRBD1 (6 bases). From germline, CDR1 is LGHNA and CDR2 YSLEER. The CDR3 totals 16 residues. Between the trimmed V and J ends, which lost 0 bases and 4 bases, there was a span of 15 bases. CDR3: CASSQDLGGFGTEAFF. CDR3 nucleotides: TGCGCCAGCAGCCAAGATCTAGGGGGATTTGGCACTGAAGCTTTCTTT.

This clonotype showed up many times. The V and J genes are TRBV5-1 and TRBJ2-3; D possibly corresponds to TRBD2 (6 bases). Germline V gene lookup returns CDR1 SGHRS and CDR2 YFSETQ. This CDR3 has 14 amino acids. The V end was cut by 4 bases, the J end by 1 base, with 10 bases between. The CDR3 coding sequence is TGCGCCAGCAGCGGAGGGGATGGCACAGATACGCAGTATTTT. Translating gives CASSGGDGTDTQYF.

This clonotype was counted at least ten times. CDR3 in DNA: TGTGCCAGCAGCCATGACCCGTCGGGGACGCAGTATTTT. It translates to CASSHDPSGTQYF. V usage is TRBV3-1 and J usage is TRBJ2-3, with D maybe TRBD2 (5 bases). The CDR3 covers 13 residues. Germline-derived CDR1 and CDR2 are LGHDT and YNNKEL (reference sequence). V was trimmed by 3 bases and J by 9 bases, leaving 13 bases between them.

There are many counts of this clonotype. The chain couples TRBV7-2 to TRBJ2-5; D remains ambiguous. Trimming pared 1 base from V and 3 bases from J, leaving 6 bases between. CDR1 SGHTA and CDR2 FQGNSA come from the germline V gene. The CDR3 has 13 amino acids. CDR3 residues: CASSLGVEETQYF. CDR3 DNA sequence: TGTGCCAGCAGCTTAGGGGTCGAAGAGACCCAGTACTTC.

CDR3 sequence reads: CASTLAARGSEQFF. DNA of the CDR3: TGTGCCAGCACTCTAGCGGCCCGGGGAAGTGAGCAGTTCTTC. The chain has TRBV28 and TRBJ2-1, with 7 nucleotides matching TRBD2. CDR1 is MDHEN and CDR2 is SYDVKM in the germline V gene. CDR3 length equals 14 residues. V lost 7 bases and J lost 9; bases outside the gene matches: 12. Full variable domain (outside the CDR3, taken from reference TRBV28 and TRBJ2-1): DVKVTQSSRYLVKRTGEKVFLECVQDMDHENMFWYRQDPGLGLRLIYFSYDVKMKEKGDIPEGYSVSREKKERFSLILESASTNQTSMYLCASTLAARGSEQFFGPGTRLTVL.

This clonotype was counted ten times or more. The chain has TRBV5-1 and TRBJ1-2; TRBD1 matches 7 bases. The CDR3 sequence is 15 residues long. The trim removed 1 base at V and 3 bases at J, leaving 6 bases unmatched. Germline V gene lookup returns CDR1 SGHRS and CDR2 YFSETQ. CDR3 residues: CASSLRGGADYGYTF. The CDR3 nucleotides read TGCGCCAGCAGCTTGCGAGGGGGCGCGGACTATGGCTACACCTTC. Variable domain in full (rest from reference TRBV5-1 and TRBJ1-2): KAGVTQTPRYLIKTRGQQVTLSCSPISGHRSVSWYQQTPGQGLQFLFEYFSETQRNKGNFPGRFSGRQFSNSRSEMNVSTLELGDSALYLCASSLRGGADYGYTFGSGTRLTVV.

This clonotype has a count of ten or more. The chain has TRBV5-1 and TRBJ2-5; D possibly corresponds to TRBD1 (5 bases). Germline lookup yields CDR1 SGHRS and CDR2 YFSETQ. Trimming took 0 bases from V and 2 from J, leaving 8 bases between them. CDR3 length: 14 amino acids. This CDR3 reads CASSLGAGQETQYF. The CDR3 DNA sequence: TGCGCCAGCAGCTTGGGCGCAGGGCAAGAGACCCAGTACTTC.

The sample holds many counts of this clonotype. The chain employs TRBV6-2 or TRBV6-3 and TRBJ1-2; D gene ambiguous. Germline loops: CDR1 MNHEY, CDR2 SVGEGT. This CDR3 is built from 13 residues. V dropped 0 bases and J dropped 2 bases, with 4 bases sitting between them. The CDR3 protein is CASSYSANYGYTF. DNA for the CDR3: TGTGCCAGCAGTTACTCCGCCAACTATGGCTACACCTTC.

This clonotype was observed at least ten times. CDR3 nucleotide sequence: TGCGCCAGCAGCGTTACCCTTGCGGGAGGCCAAGAGACCCAGTACTTC. Translation gives CASSVTLAGGQETQYF. The gene calls are TRBV5-1 and TRBJ2-5; 8 nucleotides match TRBD2. The CDR3 runs to 16 residues. Germline V gene lookup returns CDR1 SGHRS and CDR2 YFSETQ. The junction had 9 bases not matched to a gene; V was cut back by 4 bases and J by 1 base.

This clonotype was counted many times. This sequence joins TRBV5-1 and TRBJ2-7, with 10 bases fitting TRBD1. The length of the CDR3 is 15 residues. Germline-derived CDR1 and CDR2 are SGHRS and YFSETQ. V dropped 0 bases and J dropped 3; count of bases not matched to a gene: 3. The CDR3 nucleotides are TGCGCCAGCAGCTTGGGGACAGGGGGGCGCTACGAGCAGTACTTC. It codes for CASSLGTGGRYEQYF.

Many counts were recorded for this clonotype. The chain has TRBV29-1 and TRBJ1-5; no firm D call. The CDR3 extends over 12 amino acids. Trimming took off 4 bases at V and 3 bases at J, with 7 bases between the two ends. Germline V gives CDR1 SQVTM, CDR2 ANQGSEA. In nucleotides, the CDR3 is TGCAGCGTTGGGGCGCACAATCAGCCCCAGCATTTT. Translation gives CSVGAHNQPQHF.

The chain combines TRBV7-2 with TRBJ2-3; D uncertain. The CDR3 is 14 amino acids. CDR1 and CDR2 (germline): SGHTA, FQGNSA. Trimming took off 4 bases at V and 6 bases at J, with 14 bases between the two ends. The CDR3 bases are TGTGCCAGCAGCTCTAGACACGGTTCGGATACGCAGTATTTT. Translating gives CASSSRHGSDTQYF.

CDR3 DNA: TGTGCCAGCAGCTTAGACAGGGAAAACATTCAGTACTTC. Amino acid sequence: CASSLDRENIQYF. The chain has TRBV11-2 and TRBJ2-4; D might be TRBD1 (5 bases). The germline V gene has CDR1 SGHAT and CDR2 FQNNGV. This CDR3 region has 13 residues. With 0 bases removed from V and 5 bases from J, the gap between germline ends came to 5 bases.

Ten or more counts support this clonotype. V usage is TRBV20-1 and J usage is TRBJ1-5; TRBD1 agrees at 8 bases. In germline, CDR1 is DFQATT, CDR2 SNEGSKA (reference sequence). The CDR3 loop spans 14 amino acids. The ends lost 0 bases at V and 7 bases at J; junction bases unmatched: 5. DNA for the CDR3: TGCAGTGCTAGAGAAGGACAGGGTGGACAGCCCCAGCATTTT. Encoded protein: CSAREGQGGQPQHF.

The sample holds many counts of this clonotype. This rearrangement joins TRBV5-1 to TRBJ2-5; maybe TRBD2 (5 bases). This CDR3 is built from 15 residues. V lost 0 bases and J lost 5, with 14 bases in between. Germline V gene lookup returns CDR1 SGHRS and CDR2 YFSETQ. CDR3 in amino acids: CASSLVPTRAETQYF. The DNA for the CDR3 is TGCGCCAGCAGCTTGGTACCCACTAGGGCGGAGACCCAGTACTTC.

In its sample, this clonotype was seen many times. The chain is built from TRBV24-1 and TRBJ1-2; D is uncertain. This CDR3 has 11 amino acids. V shed 5 bases and J shed 8 bases, with 8 bases lying between them. The V gene's germline CDR1 is KGHDR and CDR2 SFDVKD. CDR3 nucleotide sequence: TGTGCCACCAGTGGCCTGGACGGCTACACCTTC. Its translation: CATSGLDGYTF.

About this clonotype itself: Compared with germline, one end of the junction differs, possibly owing to a read error. The chain recombines TRBV3-1 with TRBJ2-3, with a weak D call TRBD2 (7 bases). CDR1 and CDR2 (germline): LGHDT, YNNKEL (reference sequence). CDR3 length: 15 amino acids. CDR3 amino acids: CASGIVGGRTDTQYF. CDR3 coding DNA: TGTGCCAGCGGAATAGTGGGGGGGCGCACAGATACACAGTATTTT.

As for this clonotype: A much more abundant neighbour one base away suggests this may be a read error. The genes are TRBV30 and TRBJ2-3; no clear D gene. Germline V CDR1 and CDR2: GTSNPN, SVGIG (reference sequence). This CDR3 is built from 11 residues. The CDR3 region has the DNA TGTGCCTGGAGCCGGAAAGATACGCACTATTTT. Its translation is CAWSRKDTHYF.

At least ten counts were recorded for this clonotype. The chain is built from TRBV5-1 and TRBJ2-5; D possibly corresponds to TRBD1 (6 bases). Trimming removed 2 bases from V and 2 bases from J, with 7 bases in between. CDR1 and CDR2 from the germline V gene are SGHRS and YFSETQ. CDR3 length equals 13 residues. The CDR3 protein is CASSFGQQETQYF. Here the CDR3 DNA reads TGCGCCAGCAGCTTTGGACAGCAAGAGACCCAGTACTTC.

Judged by abundance, this clonotype is medium-sized. The chain employs TRBV4-3 and TRBJ2-1; 8 bases fit TRBD1. The CDR3 is 15 amino acids. Trimming took 6 bases from V and 8 from J; bases not matched to a gene: 12. Germline V CDR1 and CDR2: LGHNA, YSLEER. The CDR3 is CASSIDRGASDEQFF. In DNA form, the CDR3 reads TGCGCCAGCAGTATAGACAGGGGTGCTTCGGATGAGCAGTTCTTC.

This clonotype was recorded many times. The rearrangement joins TRBV3-1 to TRBJ2-7; TRBD2 aligns across 9 bases. V gave up 4 bases and J gave up 2 bases; unmatched junction bases: 3. Germline V gene data show CDR1 as LGHDT and CDR2 as YNNKEL (reference sequence). The CDR3 is 14 residues long. CDR3 bases: TGTGCCAGCAGCCGCGGGACTAGCCCCTACGAGCAGTACTTC. It encodes CASSRGTSPYEQYF.

This clonotype has only a few counts. The V call is TRBV7-6, the J call TRBJ2-5, with D hard to call. The CDR3 is 17 residues long. Germline CDR1 is SGHVS and CDR2 is FNYEAQ. V lost 7 bases, J lost 2 bases, and 23 bases lay in between. The DNA for the CDR3 is TGTGCCAGCACCTCCGATACGGACCGACACCTACAAGAGACCCAGTACTTC. Translation: CASTSDTDRHLQETQYF. Full variable domain (missing parts from reference TRBV7-6 and TRBJ2-5): GAGVSQSPRYKVTKRGQDVALRCDPISGHVSLYWYRQALGQGPEFLTYFNYEAQQDKSGLPNDRFSAERPEGSISTLTIQRTEQRDSAMYRCASTSDTDRHLQETQYFGPGTRLLVL.